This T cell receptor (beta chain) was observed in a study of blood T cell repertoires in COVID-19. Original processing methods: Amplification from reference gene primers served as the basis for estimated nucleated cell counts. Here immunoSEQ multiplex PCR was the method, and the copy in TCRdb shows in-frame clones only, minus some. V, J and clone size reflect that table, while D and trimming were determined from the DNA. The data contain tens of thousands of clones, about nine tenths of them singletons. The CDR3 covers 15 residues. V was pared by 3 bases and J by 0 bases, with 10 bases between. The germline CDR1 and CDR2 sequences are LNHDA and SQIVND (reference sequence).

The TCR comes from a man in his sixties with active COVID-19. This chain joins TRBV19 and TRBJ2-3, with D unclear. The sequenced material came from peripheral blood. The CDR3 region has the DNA TGTGCCAGTAGTATCAGAGCGTCTAGCACAGATACGCAGTATTTT. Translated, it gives CASSIRASSTDTQYF.